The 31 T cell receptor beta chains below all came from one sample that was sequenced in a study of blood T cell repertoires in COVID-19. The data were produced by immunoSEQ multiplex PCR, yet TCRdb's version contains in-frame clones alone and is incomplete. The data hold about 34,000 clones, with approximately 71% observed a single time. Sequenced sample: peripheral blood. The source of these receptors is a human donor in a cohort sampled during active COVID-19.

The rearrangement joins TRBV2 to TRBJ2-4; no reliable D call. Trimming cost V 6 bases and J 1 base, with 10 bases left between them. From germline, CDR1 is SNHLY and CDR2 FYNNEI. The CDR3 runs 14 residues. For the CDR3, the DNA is TGTGCCAGCAGGCGTGAGGTGGCCAAAAACATTCAGTACTTC. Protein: CASRREVAKNIQYF.

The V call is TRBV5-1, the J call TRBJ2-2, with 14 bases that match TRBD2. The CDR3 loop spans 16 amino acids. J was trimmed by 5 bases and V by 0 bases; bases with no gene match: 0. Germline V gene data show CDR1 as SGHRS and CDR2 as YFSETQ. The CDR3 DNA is TGCGCCAGCAGCTTGGGACTAGCGGGAGGGACCGGGGAGCTGTTTTTT. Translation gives CASSLGLAGGTGELFF.

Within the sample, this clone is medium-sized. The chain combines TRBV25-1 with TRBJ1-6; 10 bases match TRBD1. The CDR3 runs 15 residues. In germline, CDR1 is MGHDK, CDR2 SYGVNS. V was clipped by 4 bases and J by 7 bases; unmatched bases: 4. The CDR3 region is CASSGQGAKNSPLHF. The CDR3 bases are TGTGCCAGCAGTGGACAGGGGGCAAAGAATTCACCCCTCCACTTT.

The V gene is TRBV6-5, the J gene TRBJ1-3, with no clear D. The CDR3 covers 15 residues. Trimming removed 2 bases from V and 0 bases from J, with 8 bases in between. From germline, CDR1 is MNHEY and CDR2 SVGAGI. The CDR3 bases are TGTGCCAGCAGTTACGGCAGAACCTCTGGAAACACCATATATTTT. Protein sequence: CASSYGRTSGNTIYF.

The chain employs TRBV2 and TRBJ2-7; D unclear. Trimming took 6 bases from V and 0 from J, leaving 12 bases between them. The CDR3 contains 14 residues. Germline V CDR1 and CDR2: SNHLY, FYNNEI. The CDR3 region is CASSSDLSSYEQYF. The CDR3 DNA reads TGTGCCAGCAGCAGCGACCTGAGCTCCTACGAGCAGTACTTC.

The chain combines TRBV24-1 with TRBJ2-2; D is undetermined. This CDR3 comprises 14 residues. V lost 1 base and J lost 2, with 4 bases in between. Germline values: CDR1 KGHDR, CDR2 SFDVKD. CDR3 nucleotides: TGTGCCACCAGTGATTTTCAAAACACCGGGGAGCTGTTTTTT. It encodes CATSDFQNTGELFF.

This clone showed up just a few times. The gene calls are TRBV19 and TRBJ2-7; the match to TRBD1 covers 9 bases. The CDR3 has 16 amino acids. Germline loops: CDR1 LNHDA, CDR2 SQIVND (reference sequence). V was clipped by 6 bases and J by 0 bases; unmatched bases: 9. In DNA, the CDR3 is TGTGCCAGTAGCTCGGGACAGGGAATTAGCTCCTACGAGCAGTACTTC. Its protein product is CASSSGQGISSYEQYF.

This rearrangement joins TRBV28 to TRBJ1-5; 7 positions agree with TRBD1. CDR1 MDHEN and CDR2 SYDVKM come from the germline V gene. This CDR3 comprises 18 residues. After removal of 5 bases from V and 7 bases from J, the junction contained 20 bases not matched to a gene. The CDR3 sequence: CASSLGWTGRTLKQPQHF. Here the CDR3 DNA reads TGTGCCAGCAGTCTGGGTTGGACAGGCAGAACCCTAAAACAGCCCCAGCATTTT.

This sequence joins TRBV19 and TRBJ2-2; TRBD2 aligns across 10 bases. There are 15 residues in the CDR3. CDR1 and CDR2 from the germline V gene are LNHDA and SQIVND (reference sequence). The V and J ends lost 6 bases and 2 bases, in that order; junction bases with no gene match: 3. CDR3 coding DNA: TGTGCCAGTAGGCTAGCGGGAGCAAACACCGGGGAGCTGTTTTTT. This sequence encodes CASRLAGANTGELFF. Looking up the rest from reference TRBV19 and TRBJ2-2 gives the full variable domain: DGGITQSPKYLFRKEGQNVTLSCEQNLNHDAMYWYRQDPGQGLRLIYYSQIVNDFQKGDIAEGYSVSREKKESFPLTVTSAQKNPTAFYLCASRLAGANTGELFFGEGSRLTVL.

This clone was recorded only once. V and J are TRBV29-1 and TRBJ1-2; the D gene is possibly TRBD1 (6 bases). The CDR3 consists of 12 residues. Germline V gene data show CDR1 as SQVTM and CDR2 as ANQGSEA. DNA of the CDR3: TGCATCACCGGGGACACCCTCTATGGCTACACCTTC. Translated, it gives CITGDTLYGYTF.

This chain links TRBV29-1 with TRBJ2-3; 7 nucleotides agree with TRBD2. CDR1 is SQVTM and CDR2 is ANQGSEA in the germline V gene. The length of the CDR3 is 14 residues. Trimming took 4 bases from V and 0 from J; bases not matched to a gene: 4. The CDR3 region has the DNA TGCAGCGTTGGGGAGGGTGCTAGCACAGATACGCAGTATTTT. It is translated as CSVGEGASTDTQYF.

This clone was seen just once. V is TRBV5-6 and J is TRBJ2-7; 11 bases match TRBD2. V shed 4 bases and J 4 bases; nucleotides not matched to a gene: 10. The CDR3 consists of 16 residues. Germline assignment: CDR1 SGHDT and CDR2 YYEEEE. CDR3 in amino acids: CASSTNKGLAAYEQYF. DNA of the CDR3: TGTGCCAGCAGCACCAATAAGGGACTAGCGGCTTACGAGCAGTACTTC.

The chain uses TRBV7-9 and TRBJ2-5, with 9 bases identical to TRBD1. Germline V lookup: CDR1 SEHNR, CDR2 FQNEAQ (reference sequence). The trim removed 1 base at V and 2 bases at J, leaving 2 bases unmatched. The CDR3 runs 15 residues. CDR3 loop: CASSLGQGEQETQYF. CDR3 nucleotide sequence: TGTGCCAGCAGCTTAGGACAGGGGGAACAAGAGACCCAGTACTTC.

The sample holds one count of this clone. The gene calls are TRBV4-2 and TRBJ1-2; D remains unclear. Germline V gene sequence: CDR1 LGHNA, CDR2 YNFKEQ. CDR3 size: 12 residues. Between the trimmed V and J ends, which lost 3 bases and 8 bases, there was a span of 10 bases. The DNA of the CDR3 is TGTGCCAGCAGCCAGCAGGAACTCGGCTACACCTTC. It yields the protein CASSQQELGYTF.

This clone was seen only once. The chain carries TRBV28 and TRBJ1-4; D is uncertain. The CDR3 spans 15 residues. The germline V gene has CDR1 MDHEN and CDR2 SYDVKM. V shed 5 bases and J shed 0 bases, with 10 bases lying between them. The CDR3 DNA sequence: TGTGCCAGCAGTATTGCAGGCGCAACTAATGAAAAACTGTTTTTT. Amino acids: CASSIAGATNEKLFF.

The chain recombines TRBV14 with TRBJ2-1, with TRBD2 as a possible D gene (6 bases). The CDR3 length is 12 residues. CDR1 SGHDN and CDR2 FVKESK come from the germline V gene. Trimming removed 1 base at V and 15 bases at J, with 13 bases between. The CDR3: CASSQAGAVWFF. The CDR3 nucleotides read TGTGCCAGCAGCCAAGCGGGAGCGGTTTGGTTCTTC.

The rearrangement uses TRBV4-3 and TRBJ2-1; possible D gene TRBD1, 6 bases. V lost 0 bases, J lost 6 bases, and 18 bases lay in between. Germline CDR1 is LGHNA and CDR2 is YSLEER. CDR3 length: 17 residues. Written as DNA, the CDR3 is TGCGCCAGCAGCCAAGAGAGGGTGCAGGGACACCTCAATGAGCAGTTCTTC. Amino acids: CASSQERVQGHLNEQFF.

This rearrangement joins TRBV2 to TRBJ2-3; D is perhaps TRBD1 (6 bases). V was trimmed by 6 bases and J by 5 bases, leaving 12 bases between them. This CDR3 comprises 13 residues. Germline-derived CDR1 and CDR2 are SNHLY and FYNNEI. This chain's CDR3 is CASSGPRGDTQYF. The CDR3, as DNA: TGTGCCAGCAGCGGACCCAGGGGAGATACGCAGTATTTT.

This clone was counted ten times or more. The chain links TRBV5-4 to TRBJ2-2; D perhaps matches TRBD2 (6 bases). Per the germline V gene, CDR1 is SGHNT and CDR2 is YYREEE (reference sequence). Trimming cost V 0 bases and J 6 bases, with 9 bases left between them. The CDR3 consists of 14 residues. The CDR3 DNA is TGTGCCAGCAGCTTGGGACTAGGGGCCGGGGAGCTGTTTTTT. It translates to CASSLGLGAGELFF.

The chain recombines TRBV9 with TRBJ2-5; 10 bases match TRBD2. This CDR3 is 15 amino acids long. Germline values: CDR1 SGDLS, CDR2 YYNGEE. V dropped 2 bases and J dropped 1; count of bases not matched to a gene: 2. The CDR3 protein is CASSVSGRPQETQYF. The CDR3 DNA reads TGTGCCAGCAGCGTTAGCGGGAGGCCCCAAGAGACCCAGTACTTC.

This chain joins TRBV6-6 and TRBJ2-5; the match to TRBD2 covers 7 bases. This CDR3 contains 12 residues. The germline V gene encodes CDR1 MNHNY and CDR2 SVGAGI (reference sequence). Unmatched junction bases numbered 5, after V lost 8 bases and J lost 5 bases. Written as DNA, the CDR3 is TGTGCCAGCCTGGGGGGAGGGGAGACCCAGTACTTC. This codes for CASLGGGETQYF.

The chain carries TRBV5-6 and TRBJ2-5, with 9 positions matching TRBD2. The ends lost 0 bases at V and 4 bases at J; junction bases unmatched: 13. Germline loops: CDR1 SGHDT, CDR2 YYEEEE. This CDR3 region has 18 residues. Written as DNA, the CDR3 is TGTGCCAGCAGCTTGGGACCCTCGGGGGCGGGAGGGGGAGAGACCCAGTACTTC. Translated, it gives CASSLGPSGAGGGETQYF.

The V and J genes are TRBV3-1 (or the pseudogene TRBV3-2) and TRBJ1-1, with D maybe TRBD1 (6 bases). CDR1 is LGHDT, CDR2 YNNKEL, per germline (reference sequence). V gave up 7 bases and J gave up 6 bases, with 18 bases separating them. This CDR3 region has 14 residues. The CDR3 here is CASNRGGSGSEAFF. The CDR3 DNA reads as TGTGCCAGCAATCGGGGGGGCAGTGGGTCTGAAGCTTTCTTT.

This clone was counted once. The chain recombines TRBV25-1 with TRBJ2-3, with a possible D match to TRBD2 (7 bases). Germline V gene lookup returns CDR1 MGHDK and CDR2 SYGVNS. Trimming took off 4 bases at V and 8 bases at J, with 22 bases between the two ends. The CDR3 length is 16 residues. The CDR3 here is CASSGRGGGLGVTQYF. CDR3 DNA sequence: TGTGCCAGCAGTGGGCGAGGGGGGGGACTTGGTGTTACGCAGTATTTT. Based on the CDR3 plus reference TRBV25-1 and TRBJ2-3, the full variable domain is EADIYQTPRYLVIGTGKKITLECSQTMGHDKMYWYQQDPGMELHLIHYSYGVNSTEKGDLSSESTVSRIRTEHFPLTLESARPSHTSQYLCASSGRGGGLGVTQYFGPGTRLTVL.

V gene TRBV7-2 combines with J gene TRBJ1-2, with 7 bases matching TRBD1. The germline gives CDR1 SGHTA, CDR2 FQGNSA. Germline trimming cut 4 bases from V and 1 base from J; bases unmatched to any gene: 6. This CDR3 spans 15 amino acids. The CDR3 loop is CASSSTNRGNYGYTF. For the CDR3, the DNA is TGTGCCAGCAGCTCCACGAACAGGGGTAACTATGGCTACACCTTC.

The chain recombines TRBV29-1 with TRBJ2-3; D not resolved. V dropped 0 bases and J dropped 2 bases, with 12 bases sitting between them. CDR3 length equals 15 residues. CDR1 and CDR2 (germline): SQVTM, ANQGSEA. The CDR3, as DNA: TGCAGCGTTGAAGATTATATAACTACCACAGATACGCAGTATTTT. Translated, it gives CSVEDYITTTDTQYF.

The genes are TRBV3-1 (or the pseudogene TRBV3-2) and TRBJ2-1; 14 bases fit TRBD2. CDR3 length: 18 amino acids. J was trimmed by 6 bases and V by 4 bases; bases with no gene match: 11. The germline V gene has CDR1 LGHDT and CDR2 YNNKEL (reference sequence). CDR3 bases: TGTGCCAGCAGCCTATCCTGGACTAGCGGGAGGCTCGTCAATGAGCAGTTCTTC. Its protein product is CASSLSWTSGRLVNEQFF.

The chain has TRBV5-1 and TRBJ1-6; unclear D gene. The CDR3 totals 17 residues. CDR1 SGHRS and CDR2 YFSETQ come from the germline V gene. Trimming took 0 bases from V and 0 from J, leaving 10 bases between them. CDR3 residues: CASSLVPLSSYNSPLHF. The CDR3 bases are TGCGCCAGCAGCTTGGTTCCCCTGAGCTCCTATAATTCACCCCTCCACTTT.

In DNA, the CDR3 is TGTGCCAGTAGTGAGGGGGACGAGCAGTACTTC. Encoded protein: CASSEGDEQYF. This chain joins TRBV19 and TRBJ2-7, with a weak D call TRBD1 (6 bases). V was trimmed by 5 bases and J by 5 bases, leaving 7 bases between them. The CDR3 is 11 residues long. Germline V lookup: CDR1 LNHDA, CDR2 SQIVND (reference sequence).

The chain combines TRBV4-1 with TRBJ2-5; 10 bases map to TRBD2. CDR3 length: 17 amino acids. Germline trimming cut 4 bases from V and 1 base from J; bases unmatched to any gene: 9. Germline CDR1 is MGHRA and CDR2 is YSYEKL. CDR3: CASSPSPSGGVQETQYF. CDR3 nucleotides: TGCGCCAGCAGCCCCTCCCCTAGCGGGGGAGTCCAAGAGACCCAGTACTTC.

Written as DNA, the CDR3 is TGTGCCAGCAGTTACTCGATACGGGGTGAGCAGTTCTTC. It yields the protein CASSYSIRGEQFF. J is TRBJ2-1 and V is TRBV6-2 or TRBV6-3, with a tentative D call TRBD2 (5 bases). Trimming cost V 0 bases and J 9 bases, with 9 bases left between them. Germline assignment: CDR1 MNHEY and CDR2 SVGEGT. CDR3 size: 13 residues.